This T cell receptor (beta chain) was captured in a study of blood T cell repertoires in COVID-19. Study-level background: Acute and convalescent COVID-19 samples came from the United States, Italy and Spain. Nucleic acid was either cDNA or gDNA, and it came from T cells, B-cell-depleted T cells, or PBMCs.

There are 13 residues in the CDR3. Trimming cost V 4 bases and J 7 bases, with 10 bases left between them. CDR1 and CDR2 (germline): SEHNR, FQNEAQ (reference sequence). Authors' methods: For nucleated cells, counts were estimated from reference gene primer amplification. This table comes from immunoSEQ multiplex PCR, and its TCRdb copy is limited to in-frame clones, with some not included. The DNA was the basis for D and trimming; V, J and clone size are from that table. This sample has approximately 220,000 clones, with about 85% found just once. The chain uses TRBV7-9 and TRBJ1-4; the D is unclear. This sequence was found in a woman aged 55-75 years who had recovered from COVID-19. Sequencing input: peripheral blood. The CDR3 DNA follows: TGTGCCAGCAGCTGGAGGGAGGGTGAAAAACTGTTTTTT. Translated: CASSWREGEKLFF.